The clone carrying this T cell receptor beta chain was seen a few times. The antigen is unknown. This record comes from a study of Ad26.COV2.S vaccination and SARS-CoV-2 variants. General study points: Substantial breadth was reportedly displayed by spike-specific CD8+ and CD4+ T cell responses after vaccination. Those who received the vaccine showed greater spike-specific TCR breadth than those given placebo. The study found similar non-spike TCR breadth in vaccine and placebo recipients.

Treatment defined: approximately 18 received Ad26.COV2.S at low or high dose, single or two shots; 5 received placebo; per-sample allocation not given. After the first vaccine or placebo injection, samples were drawn on day 63. An 18-55-year-old adult in Boston served as donor. The protocol was immunoSEQ multiplex PCR, while the TCRdb copy is restricted to in-frame clones and leaves out a portion. The sample carries some 370,000 clones, 83% recorded once. Unmatched junction bases numbered 3, after V lost 8 bases and J lost 3 bases. The CDR3 is made up of 12 amino acids. CDR1 is SNHLY, CDR2 FYNNEI, per germline.

This sequence was found in a person aged 18-65 years who received the Ad26.COV2.S COVID-19 vaccine or a placebo. The chain links TRBV2 to TRBJ2-7; 8 positions agree with TRBD1. Here the sequenced sample was peripheral blood, taken in a trial of Ad26.COV2.S vaccine versus placebo. The CDR3 nucleotides read TGTGCCAGCCAGGGGGCGGGCTACGAGCAGTACTTC. Protein: CASQGAGYEQYF.